This TCR beta chain emerged from a study of blood T cells in healthy people across ages. Combining a sample-barcoded 5' primer with a J-beta primer mix, a second PCR ran for about 7 to 11 cycles. Using its own MiXCR run on the 5' RACE reads, TCRdb lists one record per CDR3 protein. This sample carries over 1,500,000 distinct CDR3 sequences, approximately 39% of them seen once, and the ten largest clones take roughly 24%. Per germline, CDR1 LGHNA and CDR2 YSLEER. The CDR3 contains 13 residues. The V gene lost 0 bases and the J gene lost 7 bases, with 9 bases spanning the gap. The sequencing input was blood. The sequence came from a human donor in good health. This chain uses TRBV4-3 with TRBJ2-5; D unresolved. The CDR3 spells CASSQDSIGTQYF. CDR3 nucleotides: TGCGCCAGCAGCCAAGATAGTATAGGGACCCAGTACTTC.